This T cell receptor (beta chain) originates from a study of T cells in Graves' hyperthyroidism and ophthalmopathy. Germline V gene lookup returns CDR1 ENHRY and CDR2 SYGVKD. The CDR3 has 15 residues. Germline trimming cut 4 bases from V and 7 bases from J; bases unmatched to any gene: 9. The TCR beta CDR3 regions underwent amplification using RNA transcripts as the source. The primer set for the first-round RT-PCR of the TCR CDR3 was HTBI. TCRdb re-called the multiplex PCR reads through MiXCR, storing one row per CDR3 protein. In the table there are about 500,000 distinct CDR3 sequences, 15% to 20% of which are singletons. This clonotype was counted between two and nine times. Its antigen is unknown. Study findings and constraints: Model-based prediction identified ophthalmopathy a median approximately 6.2 months prior to its onset. Most thyroid clonotypes expanded above 0.001 appeared in blood too.

Source material: blood. The rearrangement joins TRBV10-3 to TRBJ2-2, with 7 bases lining up with TRBD2. This clonotype originated in a woman in her thirties with Graves' ophthalmopathy. The CDR3 spells CAISAETSSIGELFF. CDR3 bases: TGTGCCATCAGTGCCGAGACTAGCTCGATCGGGGAGCTGTTTTTT.